The sequence of this TCR beta chain was determined in a study of T-cell memory formation after mild COVID-19. TCRdb re-called the 5' RACE reads with MiXCR, one entry per CDR3 protein. The sample has about 470,000 distinct CDR3 sequences, more than 20% seen once; the top ten hold under 15%. The length of the CDR3 is 16 residues. V lost 6 bases to trimming and J lost 5 bases, with 17 bases between them. Source material: PBMCs or a T cell subset sorted from them (not recorded which). The chain recombines TRBV12-3 or TRBV12-4 with TRBJ1-6; D ambiguous. The receptor's source is an adult woman who had mild COVID-19 (a few samples of this study predate the infection). Cell type and time point are not known. DNA for the CDR3: TGTGCCAGCAGGGATAGAGGCCATTCGGATAATTCACCCCTCCACTTT. This translates into CASRDRGHSDNSPLHF.